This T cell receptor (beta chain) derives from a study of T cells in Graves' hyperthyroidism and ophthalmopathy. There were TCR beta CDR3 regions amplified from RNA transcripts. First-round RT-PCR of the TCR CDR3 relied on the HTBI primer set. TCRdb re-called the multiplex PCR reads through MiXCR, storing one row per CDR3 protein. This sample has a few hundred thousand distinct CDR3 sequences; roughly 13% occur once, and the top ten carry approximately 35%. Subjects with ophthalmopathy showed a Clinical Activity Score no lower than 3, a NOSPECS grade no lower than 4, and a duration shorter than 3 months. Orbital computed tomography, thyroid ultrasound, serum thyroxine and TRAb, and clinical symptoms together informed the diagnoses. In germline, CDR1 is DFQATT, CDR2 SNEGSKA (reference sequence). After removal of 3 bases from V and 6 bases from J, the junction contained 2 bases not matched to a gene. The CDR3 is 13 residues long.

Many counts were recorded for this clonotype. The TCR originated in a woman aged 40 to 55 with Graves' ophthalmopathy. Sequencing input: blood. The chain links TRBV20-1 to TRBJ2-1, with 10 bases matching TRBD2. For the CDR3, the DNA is TGCAGTGCTAGTCTAGCGGGGGTCAATGAGCAGTTCTTC. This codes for CSASLAGVNEQFF.